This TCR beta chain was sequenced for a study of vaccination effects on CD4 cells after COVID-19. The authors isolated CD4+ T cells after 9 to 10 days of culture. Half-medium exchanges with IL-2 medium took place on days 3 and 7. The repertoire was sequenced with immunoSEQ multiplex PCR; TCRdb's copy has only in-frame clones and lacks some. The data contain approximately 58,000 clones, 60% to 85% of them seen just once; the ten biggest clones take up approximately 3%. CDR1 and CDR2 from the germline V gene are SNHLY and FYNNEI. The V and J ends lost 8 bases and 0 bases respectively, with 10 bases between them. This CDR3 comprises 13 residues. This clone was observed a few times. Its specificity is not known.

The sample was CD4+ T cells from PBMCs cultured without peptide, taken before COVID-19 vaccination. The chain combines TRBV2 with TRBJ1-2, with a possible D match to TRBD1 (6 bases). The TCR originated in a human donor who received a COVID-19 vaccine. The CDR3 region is CASGGQPNYGYTF. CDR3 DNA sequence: TGTGCCAGCGGAGGACAGCCTAACTATGGCTACACCTTC.